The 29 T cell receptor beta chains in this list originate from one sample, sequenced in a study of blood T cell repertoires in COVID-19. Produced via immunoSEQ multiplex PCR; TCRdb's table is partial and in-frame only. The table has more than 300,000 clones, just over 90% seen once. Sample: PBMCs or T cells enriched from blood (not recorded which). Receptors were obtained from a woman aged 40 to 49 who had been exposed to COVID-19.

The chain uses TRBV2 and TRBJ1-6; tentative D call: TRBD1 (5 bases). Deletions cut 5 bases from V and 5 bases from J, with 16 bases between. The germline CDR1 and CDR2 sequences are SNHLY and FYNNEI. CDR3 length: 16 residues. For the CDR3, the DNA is TGTGCCAGCAGTTCCCAGGGTCTCATTAATAATTCACCCCTCCACTTT. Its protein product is CASSSQGLINNSPLHF.

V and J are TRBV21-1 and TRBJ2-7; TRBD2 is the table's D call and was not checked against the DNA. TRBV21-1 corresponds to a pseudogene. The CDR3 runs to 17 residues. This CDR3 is CASTFSPQGLLRGEQYF. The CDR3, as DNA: TGTGCCAGCACCTTTTCGCCCCAGGGACTCCTTCGGGGCGAGCAGTACTTC.

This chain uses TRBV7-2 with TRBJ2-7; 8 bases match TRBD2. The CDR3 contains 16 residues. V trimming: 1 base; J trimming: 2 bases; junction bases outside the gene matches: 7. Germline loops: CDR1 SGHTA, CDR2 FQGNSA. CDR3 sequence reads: CASSLVSGSRTYEQYF. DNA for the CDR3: TGTGCCAGCAGCTTAGTAAGCGGGAGCCGGACCTACGAGCAGTACTTC.

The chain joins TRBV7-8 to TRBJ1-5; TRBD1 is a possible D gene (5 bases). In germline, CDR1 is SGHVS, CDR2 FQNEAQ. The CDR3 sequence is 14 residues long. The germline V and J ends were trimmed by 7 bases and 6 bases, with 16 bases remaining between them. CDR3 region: CASTIRGRSQPQHF. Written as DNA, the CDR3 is TGTGCCAGCACCATAAGGGGCCGAAGTCAGCCCCAGCATTTT.

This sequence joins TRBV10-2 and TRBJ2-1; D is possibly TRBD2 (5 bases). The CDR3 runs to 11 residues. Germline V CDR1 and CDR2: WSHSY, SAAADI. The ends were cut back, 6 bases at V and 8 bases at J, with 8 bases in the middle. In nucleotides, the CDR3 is TGCGCCAGCAGCGGACTCGATGAGCAGTTCTTC. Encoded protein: CASSGLDEQFF.

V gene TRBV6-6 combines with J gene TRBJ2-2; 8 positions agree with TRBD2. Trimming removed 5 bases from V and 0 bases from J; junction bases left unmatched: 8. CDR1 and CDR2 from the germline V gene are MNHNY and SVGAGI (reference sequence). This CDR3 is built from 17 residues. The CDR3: CASSRISGTANTGELFF. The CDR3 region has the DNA TGTGCCAGCAGTCGAATTAGCGGGACCGCGAACACCGGGGAGCTGTTTTTT.

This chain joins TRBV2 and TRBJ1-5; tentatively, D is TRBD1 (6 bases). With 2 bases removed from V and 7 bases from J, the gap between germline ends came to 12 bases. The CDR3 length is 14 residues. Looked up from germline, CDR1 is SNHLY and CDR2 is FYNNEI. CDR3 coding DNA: TGTGCCAGCAGTGAACGACAGGTCGGCCAGCCCCAGCATTTT. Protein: CASSERQVGQPQHF.

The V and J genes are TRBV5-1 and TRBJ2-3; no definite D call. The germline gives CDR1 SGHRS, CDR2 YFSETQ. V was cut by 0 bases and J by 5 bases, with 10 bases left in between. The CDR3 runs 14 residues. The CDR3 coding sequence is TGCGCCAGCAGCTTGGCGTTAGTTATAGATACGCAGTATTTT. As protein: CASSLALVIDTQYF.

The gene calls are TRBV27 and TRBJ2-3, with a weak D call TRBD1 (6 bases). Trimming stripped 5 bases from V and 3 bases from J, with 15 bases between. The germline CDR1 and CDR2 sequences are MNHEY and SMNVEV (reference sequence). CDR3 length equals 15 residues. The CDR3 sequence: CASSGTGRSTDTQYF. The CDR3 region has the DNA TGTGCCAGCAGTGGTACAGGGAGATCAACAGATACGCAGTATTTT.

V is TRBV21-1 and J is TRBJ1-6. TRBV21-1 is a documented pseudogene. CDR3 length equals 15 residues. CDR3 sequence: CASSAPVSVGEVLHF. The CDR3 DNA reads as TGTGCCAGCAGCGCCCCCGTGAGCGTAGGAGAGGTCCTCCACTTT.

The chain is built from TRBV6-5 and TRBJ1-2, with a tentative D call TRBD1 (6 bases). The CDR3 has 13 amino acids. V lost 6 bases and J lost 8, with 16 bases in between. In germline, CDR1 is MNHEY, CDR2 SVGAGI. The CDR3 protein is CASRQTGSEGYTF. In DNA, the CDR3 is TGTGCCAGCAGACAGACAGGTTCTGAGGGCTACACCTTC.

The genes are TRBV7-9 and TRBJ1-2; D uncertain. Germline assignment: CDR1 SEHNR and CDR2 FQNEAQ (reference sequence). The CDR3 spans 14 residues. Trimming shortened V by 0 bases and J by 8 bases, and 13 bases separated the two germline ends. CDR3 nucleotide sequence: TGTGCCAGCAGCTTAGCTCCTGGACGCGGGGGCTACACCTTC. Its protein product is CASSLAPGRGGYTF.

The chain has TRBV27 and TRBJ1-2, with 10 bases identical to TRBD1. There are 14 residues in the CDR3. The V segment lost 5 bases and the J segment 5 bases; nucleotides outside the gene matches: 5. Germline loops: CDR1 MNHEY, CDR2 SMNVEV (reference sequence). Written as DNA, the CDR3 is TGTGCCAGCAGTAAGACAGGGGGCCAGTATGGCTACACCTTC. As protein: CASSKTGGQYGYTF.

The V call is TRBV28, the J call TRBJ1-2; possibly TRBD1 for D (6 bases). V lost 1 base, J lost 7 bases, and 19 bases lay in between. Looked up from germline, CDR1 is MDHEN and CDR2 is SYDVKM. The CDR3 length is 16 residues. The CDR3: CASSLYESAGAGGYTF. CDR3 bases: TGTGCCAGCAGTTTATACGAATCCGCAGGGGCTGGTGGCTACACCTTC.

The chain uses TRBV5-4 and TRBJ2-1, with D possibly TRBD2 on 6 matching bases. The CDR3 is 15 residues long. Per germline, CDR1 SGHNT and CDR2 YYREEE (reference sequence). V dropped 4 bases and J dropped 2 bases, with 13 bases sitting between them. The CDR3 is CASSLGSITYNEQFF. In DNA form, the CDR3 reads TGTGCCAGCAGCCTCGGGAGTATCACCTACAATGAGCAGTTCTTC.

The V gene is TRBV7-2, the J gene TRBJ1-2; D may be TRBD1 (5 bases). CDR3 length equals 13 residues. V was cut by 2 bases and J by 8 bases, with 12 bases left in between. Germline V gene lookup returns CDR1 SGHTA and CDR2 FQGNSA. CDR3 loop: CASSLIGEGGYTF. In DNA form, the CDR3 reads TGTGCCAGCAGCTTAATCGGGGAGGGGGGCTACACCTTC.

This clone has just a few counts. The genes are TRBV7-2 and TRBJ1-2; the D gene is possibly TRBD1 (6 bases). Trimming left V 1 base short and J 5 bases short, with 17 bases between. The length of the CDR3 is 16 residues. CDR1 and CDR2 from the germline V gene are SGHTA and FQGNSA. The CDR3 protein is CASSLGPTGGRYGYTF. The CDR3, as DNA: TGTGCCAGCAGCTTAGGGCCGACAGGCGGAAGATATGGCTACACCTTC. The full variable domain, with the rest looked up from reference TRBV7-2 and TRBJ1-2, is GAGVSQSPSNKVTEKGKDVELRCDPISGHTALYWYRQSLGQGLEFLIYFQGNSAPDKSGLPSDRFSAERTGGSVSTLTIQRTQQEDSAVYLCASSLGPTGGRYGYTFGSGTRLTVV.

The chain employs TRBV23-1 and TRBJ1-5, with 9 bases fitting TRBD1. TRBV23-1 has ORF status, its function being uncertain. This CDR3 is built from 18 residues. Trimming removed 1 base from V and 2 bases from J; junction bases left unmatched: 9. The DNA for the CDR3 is TGCGCCAGCAGTCAATTTCGAGTTAGGACAGGGGGCAATCAGCCCCAGCATTTT. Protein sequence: CASSQFRVRTGGNQPQHF.

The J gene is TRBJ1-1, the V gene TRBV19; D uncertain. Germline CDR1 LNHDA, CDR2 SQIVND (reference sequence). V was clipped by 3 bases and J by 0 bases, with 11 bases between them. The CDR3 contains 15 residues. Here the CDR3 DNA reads TGTGCCAGTAGTATCGACGGAGGGTTGAACACTGAAGCTTTCTTT. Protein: CASSIDGGLNTEAFF.

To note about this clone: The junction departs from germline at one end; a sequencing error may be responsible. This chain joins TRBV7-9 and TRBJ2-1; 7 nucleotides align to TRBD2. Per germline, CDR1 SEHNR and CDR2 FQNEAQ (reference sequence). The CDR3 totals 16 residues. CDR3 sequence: CTTESQMQGGSNEQFF. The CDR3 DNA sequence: TGCACCACAGAGTCGCAAATGCAGGGAGGGAGCAATGAGCAGTTCTTC.

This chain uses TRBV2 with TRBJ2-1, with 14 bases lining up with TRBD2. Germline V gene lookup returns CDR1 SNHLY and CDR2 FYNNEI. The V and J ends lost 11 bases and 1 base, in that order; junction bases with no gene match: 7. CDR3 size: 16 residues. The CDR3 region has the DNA TGTGCCTACGGGACTAGCGGGGGAGTTTCCTACAATGAGCAGTTCTTC. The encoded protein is CAYGTSGGVSYNEQFF.

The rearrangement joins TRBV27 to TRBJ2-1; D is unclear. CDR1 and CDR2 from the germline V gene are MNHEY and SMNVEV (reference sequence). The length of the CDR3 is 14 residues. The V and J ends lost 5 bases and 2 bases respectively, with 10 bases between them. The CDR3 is CASSKVVAYNEQFF. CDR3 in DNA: TGTGCCAGCAGTAAAGTGGTAGCCTACAATGAGCAGTTCTTC.

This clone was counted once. The CDR3 spells CATTMSGGGGGYTF. The CDR3 DNA sequence: TGTGCCACGACGATGTCAGGGGGCGGGGGTGGCTACACCTTC. The chain combines TRBV6-5 with TRBJ1-2; 8 bases are shared with TRBD1. V was pared by 10 bases and J by 7 bases, with 14 bases of the junction left unmatched. Germline lookup yields CDR1 MNHEY and CDR2 SVGAGI. The CDR3 loop spans 14 amino acids.

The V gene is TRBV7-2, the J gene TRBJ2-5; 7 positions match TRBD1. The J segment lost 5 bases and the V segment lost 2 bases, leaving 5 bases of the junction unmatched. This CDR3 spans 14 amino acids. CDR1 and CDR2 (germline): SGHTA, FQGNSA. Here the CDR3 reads CASSLWSTGETQYF. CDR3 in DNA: TGTGCCAGCAGCTTATGGTCGACAGGGGAGACCCAGTACTTC.

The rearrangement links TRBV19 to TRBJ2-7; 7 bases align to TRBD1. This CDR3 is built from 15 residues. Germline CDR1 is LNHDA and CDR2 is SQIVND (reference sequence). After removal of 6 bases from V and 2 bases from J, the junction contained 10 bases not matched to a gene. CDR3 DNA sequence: TGTGCCAGTAGGCAGAGACAGGGCGATACCTACGAGCAGTACTTC. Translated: CASRQRQGDTYEQYF.

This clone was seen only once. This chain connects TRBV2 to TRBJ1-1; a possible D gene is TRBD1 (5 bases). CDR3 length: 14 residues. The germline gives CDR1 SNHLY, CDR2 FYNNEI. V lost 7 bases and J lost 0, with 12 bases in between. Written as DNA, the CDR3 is TGTGCCAGCATCTTCGACAGCATGAACACTGAAGCTTTCTTT. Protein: CASIFDSMNTEAFF.

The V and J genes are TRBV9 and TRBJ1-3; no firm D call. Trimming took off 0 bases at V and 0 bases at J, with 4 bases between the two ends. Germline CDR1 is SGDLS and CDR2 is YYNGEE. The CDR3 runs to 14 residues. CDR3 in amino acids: CASSVASSGNTIYF. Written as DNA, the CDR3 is TGTGCCAGCAGCGTAGCCAGCTCTGGAAACACCATATATTTT.

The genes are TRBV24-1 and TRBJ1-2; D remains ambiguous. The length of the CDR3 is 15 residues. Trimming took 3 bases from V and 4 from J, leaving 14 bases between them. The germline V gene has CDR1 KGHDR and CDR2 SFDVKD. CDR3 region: CATSDTNWSTYGYTF. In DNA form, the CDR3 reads TGTGCCACCAGTGATACAAACTGGAGTACCTATGGCTACACCTTC.

CDR3 nucleotide sequence: TGTGCCAGCAGTGAAATAGGGGGCACGAACACTGAAGCTTTCTTT. This translates into CASSEIGGTNTEAFF. V gene TRBV2 combines with J gene TRBJ1-1, with 7 bases identical to TRBD1. The germline gives CDR1 SNHLY, CDR2 FYNNEI. This CDR3 is 15 amino acids long. V was clipped by 2 bases and J by 1 base; unmatched bases: 4.